The 18 T cell receptor beta chains presented below share a single source sample, sequenced in a study of neurological immune-mediated disorders (dated 2019 in TCRdb). Library method: 5' RACE. Sequencing used an Illumina HiSeq 2500. TCRdb ran its own pipeline on the public reads, namely fastp trimming at Q25 and MiXCR clone calling, and kept in-frame beta chains. Each record represents a unique CDR3 protein, reported with the most common genes and DNA among its rows. The sample includes around 62,000 distinct CDR3 sequences, with approximately 3.7% observed a single time. Under 3% of the sample lies in the top ten. The source material was PBMCs. All receptors come from a man aged 50 or older with multiple sclerosis.

A remark on this clonotype: Compared with germline, one end of the junction differs, possibly owing to a read error. J is TRBJ1-5 and V is TRBV12-3 or TRBV12-4; possibly TRBD1 for D (6 bases). This CDR3 comprises 15 residues. The CDR3 DNA follows: TGTGCCAGCAGTTTATGGGGGCATAGCAATCAGCCCCAGAATTTT. This translates into CASSLWGHSNQPQNF.

This clonotype was detected ten times or more. This chain joins TRBV5-6 and TRBJ1-1; 9 bases line up with TRBD1. Trimming cost V 0 bases and J 4 bases; bases outside gene matches: 1. The CDR3 contains 14 residues. CDR1 and CDR2 (germline): SGHDT, YYEEEE. DNA of the CDR3: TGTGCCAGCAGCTTGGCGGGACAGGGCACTGAAGCTTTCTTT. The encoded protein is CASSLAGQGTEAFF. Variable domain in full (rest from reference TRBV5-6 and TRBJ1-1): DAGVTQSPTHLIKTRGQQVTLRCSPKSGHDTVSWYQQALGQGPQFIFQYYEEEERQRGNFPDRFSGHQFPNYSSELNVNALLLGDSALYLCASSLAGQGTEAFFGQGTRLTVV.

This clonotype showed up just a few times. The chain joins TRBV5-6 to TRBJ2-7; D may be TRBD1 (6 bases). The germline gives CDR1 SGHDT, CDR2 YYEEEE. The CDR3 spans 14 residues. Between the trimmed V and J ends, which lost 0 bases and 3 bases, there was a span of 10 bases. The CDR3 DNA is TGTGCCAGCAGCTTGGGCAGGGGATTCTACGAGCAGTACTTC. Its protein product is CASSLGRGFYEQYF. Using reference TRBV5-6 and TRBJ2-7 for the parts outside the CDR3, the full variable domain is DAGVTQSPTHLIKTRGQQVTLRCSPKSGHDTVSWYQQALGQGPQFIFQYYEEEERQRGNFPDRFSGHQFPNYSSELNVNALLLGDSALYLCASSLGRGFYEQYFGPGTRLTVT.

This clonotype was detected a few times. The chain carries TRBV20-1 and TRBJ2-5; 7 bases map to TRBD2. V shed 1 base and J 5 bases; nucleotides not matched to a gene: 7. The CDR3 loop spans 14 amino acids. Germline values: CDR1 DFQATT, CDR2 SNEGSKA (reference sequence). DNA of the CDR3: TGCAGTGCTAGAGTAAGCGGGGCCCGGGAGACCCAGTACTTC. Translated: CSARVSGARETQYF.

The sample holds many counts of this clonotype. V is TRBV20-1 and J is TRBJ2-1, with D hard to call. V dropped 3 bases and J dropped 8 bases, with 14 bases sitting between them. Per germline, CDR1 DFQATT and CDR2 SNEGSKA (reference sequence). The CDR3 contains 13 residues. For the CDR3, the DNA is TGCAGTGCTAGCCCCAACTCTCCGTATGAGCAGTTCTTC. Translation: CSASPNSPYEQFF.

This clonotype was observed a handful of times. V is TRBV6-5 and J is TRBJ2-6, with D perhaps assigned TRBD1 or TRBD2 (5 bases each). The CDR3 is made up of 15 amino acids. Germline assignment: CDR1 MNHEY and CDR2 SVGAGI. V was trimmed by 0 bases and J by 4 bases, leaving 7 bases between them. CDR3 bases: TGTGCCAGCAGTTACTCAGGGACCGGGGCCAACGTCCTGACTTTC. Translating gives CASSYSGTGANVLTF.

This clonotype was found many times. The V and J genes are TRBV28 and TRBJ2-5; perhaps TRBD1 as D (6 bases). The V gene lost 9 bases and the J gene lost 5 bases, with 13 bases spanning the gap. The germline gives CDR1 MDHEN, CDR2 SYDVKM. The CDR3 is made up of 12 amino acids. The CDR3, as DNA: TGTGCCAGGCCTACAGGGAACGAGACCCAGTACTTC. Translated: CARPTGNETQYF.

This clonotype was counted at least ten times. The J gene is TRBJ1-4, the V gene TRBV20-1; D is possibly TRBD1 (6 bases). CDR3 length: 13 residues. V was clipped by 3 bases and J by 5 bases, with 10 bases between them. Per the germline V gene, CDR1 is DFQATT and CDR2 is SNEGSKA (reference sequence). In DNA, the CDR3 is TGCAGTGCTAGCCGGACAGTAAATGAAAAACTGTTTTTT. This encodes CSASRTVNEKLFF.

The table lists this clonotype with many counts. V and J are TRBV10-3 and TRBJ2-5; tentative D call: TRBD1 (5 bases). Deletions cut 10 bases from V and 8 bases from J, with 23 bases between. The germline V gene encodes CDR1 ENHRY and CDR2 SYGVKD. This CDR3 has 14 residues. The chain's CDR3 is CATEPTEAQGTQYF. CDR3 nucleotides: TGTGCCACCGAACCGACAGAGGCTCAAGGAACCCAGTACTTC.

This clonotype came up many times. The chain joins TRBV4-1 to TRBJ2-3; 7 bases fit TRBD1. The germline V gene has CDR1 MGHRA and CDR2 YSYEKL. The CDR3 sequence is 16 residues long. The junction had 4 bases not matched to a gene; V was cut back by 0 bases and J by 1 base. CDR3 sequence: CASSQDPGQGTDTQYF. CDR3 DNA sequence: TGCGCCAGCAGCCAAGATCCCGGACAGGGCACAGATACGCAGTATTTT.

In its sample, this clonotype was seen many times. V usage is TRBV3-1 and J usage is TRBJ1-6, with a weak D call TRBD1 (5 bases). The CDR3 has 14 amino acids. The germline gives CDR1 LGHDT, CDR2 YNNKEL (reference sequence). V lost 3 bases to trimming and J lost 9 bases, with 12 bases between them. CDR3 sequence reads: CASSQGPGTSPLHF. The CDR3 DNA is TGTGCCAGCAGCCAGGGTCCTGGGACTTCACCCCTCCACTTT.

This clonotype was counted a few times. It may be a read error: a sequence one base away is much more abundant. CDR3 in DNA: TGTGCCACCAGGGGGGGGACAGGGAAAGGGGACACTGAAGCTTTCTTT. Translated: CATRGGTGKGDTEAFF. This chain links TRBV10-3 with TRBJ1-1, with 9 bases matching TRBD1. CDR1 is ENHRY and CDR2 is SYGVKD in the germline V gene. J lost 3 bases, V lost 10 bases, and 15 bases had no gene match. The CDR3 totals 16 residues.

The genes are TRBV25-1 and TRBJ2-1, with D possibly being TRBD1 (8 bases). This CDR3 contains 16 residues. Germline V gives CDR1 MGHDK, CDR2 SYGVNS. Trimming took 5 bases from V and 8 from J, leaving 22 bases between them. CDR3 in amino acids: CASSPPHRGRGDEQFF. Written as DNA, the CDR3 is TGTGCCAGCAGTCCCCCCCACAGGGGGAGGGGGGATGAGCAGTTCTTC.

This clonotype has more than one count but fewer than ten. At one of its ends the junction is not consistent with the germline gene, which may arise from a read error. The rearrangement joins TRBV3-1 to TRBJ1-6; D not certain. The CDR3 loop spans 14 amino acids. Looked up from germline, CDR1 is LGHDT and CDR2 is YNNKEL (reference sequence). In DNA, the CDR3 is TGTGCCAGCAGCCCCAGAACGAATAATTCACCCCTCAACTTT. As protein: CASSPRTNNSPLNF.

There are many counts of this clonotype. The chain is built from TRBV9 and TRBJ2-1; 10 nucleotides align to TRBD2. The CDR3 runs to 15 residues. The V segment lost 4 bases and the J segment 8 bases; nucleotides outside the gene matches: 9. Germline CDR1 is SGDLS and CDR2 is YYNGEE. The CDR3 region has the DNA TGTGCCAGCAGCCTCGAGCGGGGGGGCATTTATGAGCAGTTCTTC. Amino acids: CASSLERGGIYEQFF.

This clonotype was seen only a few times. The chain links TRBV9 to TRBJ1-5; unclear D gene. Germline CDR1 and CDR2: SGDLS and YYNGEE. V was trimmed by 7 bases and J by 4 bases, leaving 6 bases between them. The CDR3 length is 11 residues. CDR3 in DNA: TGTGCCAGCGGGGTTAATCAGCCCCAGCATTTT. Translated, it gives CASGVNQPQHF.

This clonotype was observed many times. J is TRBJ2-3 and V is TRBV5-1; D is possibly TRBD1 (5 bases). CDR1 is SGHRS and CDR2 is YFSETQ in the germline V gene. The CDR3 spans 15 residues. With 0 bases removed from V and 2 bases from J, the gap between germline ends came to 10 bases. CDR3 DNA sequence: TGCGCCAGCAGCTTGGCGGCAGGGCCCACAGATACGCAGTATTTT. Amino acid sequence: CASSLAAGPTDTQYF. The full variable domain, with the rest looked up from reference TRBV5-1 and TRBJ2-3, is KAGVTQTPRYLIKTRGQQVTLSCSPISGHRSVSWYQQTPGQGLQFLFEYFSETQRNKGNFPGRFSGRQFSNSRSEMNVSTLELGDSALYLCASSLAAGPTDTQYFGPGTRLTVL.

This clonotype was seen ten or more times. CDR3 amino acids: CSAALRGETQYF. DNA for the CDR3: TGCAGTGCTGCACTCAGGGGGGAGACCCAGTACTTC. This chain links TRBV20-1 with TRBJ2-5, with 7 bases that match TRBD1. V lost 5 bases, J lost 5 bases, and 5 bases stayed unmatched. The germline V gene encodes CDR1 DFQATT and CDR2 SNEGSKA (reference sequence). This CDR3 has 12 amino acids.